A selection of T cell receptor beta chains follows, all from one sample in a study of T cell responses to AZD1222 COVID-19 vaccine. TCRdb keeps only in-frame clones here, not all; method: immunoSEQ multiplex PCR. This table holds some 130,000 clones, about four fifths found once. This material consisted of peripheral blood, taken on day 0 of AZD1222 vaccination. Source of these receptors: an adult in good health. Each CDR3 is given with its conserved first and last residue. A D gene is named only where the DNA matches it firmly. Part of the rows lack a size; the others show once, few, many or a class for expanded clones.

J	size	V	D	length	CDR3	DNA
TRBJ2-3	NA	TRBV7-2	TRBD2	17	CASSRPRAGGQADTQYF	TGTGCCAGCAGCCGGCCCAGGGCGGGGGGGCAGGCAGATACGCAGTATTTT
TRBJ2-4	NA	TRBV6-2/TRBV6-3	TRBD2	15	CASSYSGIAKNIQYF	TGTGCCAGCAGTTATAGCGGGATAGCCAAAAACATTCAGTACTTC
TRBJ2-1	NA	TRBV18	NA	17	CASSPSVPGRSYNEQFF	TGTGCCAGCTCACCTTCCGTTCCGGGACGGTCCTACAATGAGCAGTTCTTC
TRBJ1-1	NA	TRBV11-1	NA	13	CASSLKGGTEAFF	TGTGCCAGCAGCTTGAAGGGAGGCACTGAAGCTTTCTTT
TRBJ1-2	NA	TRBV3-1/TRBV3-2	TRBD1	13	CASYRGQSGGYTF	TGTGCCAGCTACAGGGGGCAGTCCGGTGGCTACACCTTC
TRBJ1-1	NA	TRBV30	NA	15	CAWSPPPRGRTEAFF	TGTGCCTGGAGCCCACCCCCGCGGGGGCGGACTGAAGCTTTCTTT
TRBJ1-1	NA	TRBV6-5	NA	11	CASTSNTEAFF	TGTGCCAGCACTTCAAACACTGAAGCTTTCTTT
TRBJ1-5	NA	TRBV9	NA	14	CASSTGIGNQPQHF	TGTGCCAGCAGCACAGGGATTGGCAATCAGCCCCAGCATTTT
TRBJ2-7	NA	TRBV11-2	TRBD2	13	CASSPAGTYEQYF	TGTGCCAGCAGCCCAGCGGGGACCTACGAGCAGTACTTC
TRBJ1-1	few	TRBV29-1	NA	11	CSVEYWGRAFF	TGCAGCGTTGAATACTGGGGCCGAGCTTTCTTT
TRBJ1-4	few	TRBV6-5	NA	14	CASSRTPRGEKLFF	TGTGCCAGCAGTCGTACCCCACGGGGGGAAAAACTGTTTTTT
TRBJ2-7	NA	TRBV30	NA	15	CAWSSRTQGSYEQYF	TGTGCCTGGAGCAGCCGGACTCAGGGGAGCTACGAGCAGTACTTC
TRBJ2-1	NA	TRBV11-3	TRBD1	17	CASSLGITGEGYNEQFF	TGTGCCAGCAGCTTAGGGATTACAGGGGAAGGCTACAATGAGCAGTTCTTC
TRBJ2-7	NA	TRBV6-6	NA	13	CASSYETAYEQYF	TGTGCCAGCAGTTACGAGACAGCCTACGAGCAGTACTTC
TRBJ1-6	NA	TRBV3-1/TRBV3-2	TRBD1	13	CATRTGQNSPLHF	TGTGCCACCCGGACAGGGCAGAATTCACCCCTCCACTTT
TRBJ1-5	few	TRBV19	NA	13	CASGEAPNQPQHF	TGTGCCAGTGGTGAGGCTCCTAATCAGCCCCAGCATTTT
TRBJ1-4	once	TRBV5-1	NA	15	CASSLGTATNEKLFF	TGCGCCAGCAGCTTGGGGACAGCAACTAATGAAAAACTGTTTTTT
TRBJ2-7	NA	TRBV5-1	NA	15	CASSLSSGPTYEQYF	TGCGCCAGCAGCTTGAGTTCAGGGCCAACCTACGAGCAGTACTTC
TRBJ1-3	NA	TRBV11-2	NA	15	CASGLGQLSGNTIYF	TGTGCCAGCGGTCTGGGGCAGCTCTCTGGAAACACCATATATTTT
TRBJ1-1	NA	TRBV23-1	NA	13	CASSQHIIQGAFF	TGCGCCAGCAGTCAACACATCATTCAGGGAGCTTTCTTT
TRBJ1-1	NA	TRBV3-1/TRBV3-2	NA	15	CASSKRQALNTEAFF	TGTGCCAGCAGTAAGAGACAGGCCTTGAACACTGAAGCTTTCTTT
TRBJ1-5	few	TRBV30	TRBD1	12	CAWSVPGGPQHF	TGTGCCTGGAGTGTACCAGGGGGGCCCCAGCATTTT
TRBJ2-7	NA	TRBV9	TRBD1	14	CASSDRDSPIEQYF	TGTGCCAGCAGCGATAGGGACAGCCCTATCGAGCAGTACTTC
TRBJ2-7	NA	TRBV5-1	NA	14	CASSSSGTSYEQYF	TGCGCCAGCAGCTCATCCGGGACTTCCTACGAGCAGTACTTC
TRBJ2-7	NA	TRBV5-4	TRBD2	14	CASSSAGGIGEQYF	TGTGCCAGCAGCTCCGCGGGGGGGATAGGCGAGCAGTACTTC
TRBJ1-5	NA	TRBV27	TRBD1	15	CASRQTGGSNQPQHF	TGTGCCAGCAGACAAACAGGGGGTAGCAATCAGCCCCAGCATTTT
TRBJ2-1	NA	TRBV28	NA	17	CASSSVPTRGWNNEQFF	TGTGCCAGCAGTTCTGTACCTACTAGAGGGTGGAACAATGAGCAGTTCTTC
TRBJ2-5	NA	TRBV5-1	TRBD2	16	CASSLWRGGPEETQYF	TGCGCCAGCAGCTTGTGGCGGGGGGGGCCCGAGGAGACCCAGTACTTC
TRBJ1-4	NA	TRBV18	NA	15	CASSLQGSTNEKLFF	TGTGCCAGCTCACTTCAGGGATCGACTAATGAAAAACTGTTTTTT
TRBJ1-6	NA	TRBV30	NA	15	CAWSVQSSYNSPLHF	TGTGCCTGGAGCGTCCAGAGCTCCTATAATTCACCCCTCCACTTT
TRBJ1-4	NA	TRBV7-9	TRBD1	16	CASSLGAGQGSEKLFF	TGTGCCAGCAGCTTAGGGGCCGGACAGGGAAGTGAAAAACTGTTTTTT
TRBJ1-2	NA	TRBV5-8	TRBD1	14	CASSDNRGIRGYTF	TGTGCCAGCAGCGATAACAGGGGAATCCGCGGCTACACCTTC
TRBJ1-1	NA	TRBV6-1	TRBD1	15	CASSEDRDRVSEAFF	TGTGCCAGCAGTGAAGATCGGGACAGGGTTTCTGAAGCTTTCTTT
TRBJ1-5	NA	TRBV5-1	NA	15	CASSLEGGAGQPQHF	TGCGCCAGCAGCTTGGAAGGGGGGGCCGGTCAGCCCCAGCATTTT
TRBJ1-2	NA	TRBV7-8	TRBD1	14	CASSLDPGGYGYTF	TGTGCCAGCAGCCTGGACCCAGGGGGCTATGGCTACACCTTC
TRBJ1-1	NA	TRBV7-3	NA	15	CASSLLGREHTEAFF	TGTGCCAGCAGCTTGCTCGGACGTGAACACACTGAAGCTTTCTTT
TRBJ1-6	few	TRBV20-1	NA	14	CSASMGVYNSPLHF	TGCAGTGCTAGTATGGGGGTTTATAATTCACCCCTCCACTTT
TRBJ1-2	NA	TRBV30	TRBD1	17	CAWSPGSAGGGLWGYTF	TGTGCCTGGAGCCCAGGGTCGGCAGGGGGCGGACTTTGGGGCTACACCTTC
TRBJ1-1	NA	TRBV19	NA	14	CASSTWGRDTEAFF	TGTGCCAGTAGCACTTGGGGCAGGGACACTGAAGCTTTCTTT
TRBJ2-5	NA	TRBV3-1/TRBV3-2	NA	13	CASSRRQGETQYF	TGTGCCAGCAGCCGCAGGCAGGGGGAGACCCAGTACTTC
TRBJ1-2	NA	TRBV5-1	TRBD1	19	CASSLVSSRQGAMVYGYTF	TGCGCCAGCAGCTTGGTGTCTAGTAGGCAGGGGGCGATGGTCTATGGCTACACCTTC
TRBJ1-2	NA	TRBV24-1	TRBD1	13	CATSDLTGRGYTF	TGTGCCACCAGTGACCTGACAGGGCGCGGCTACACCTTC
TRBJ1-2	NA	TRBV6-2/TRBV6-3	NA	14	CASSYGGSVTGYTF	TGTGCCAGCAGTTACGGAGGGTCTGTCACCGGCTACACCTTC
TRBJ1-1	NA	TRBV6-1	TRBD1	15	CASSERQGWNTEAFF	TGTGCCAGCAGTGAACGACAGGGATGGAACACTGAAGCTTTCTTT
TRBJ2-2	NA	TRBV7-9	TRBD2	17	CASSLSWDYLNTGELFF	TGTGCCAGCAGCTTAAGTTGGGACTACCTGAACACCGGGGAGCTGTTTTTT
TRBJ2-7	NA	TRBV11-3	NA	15	CASSPGQGRSYEQYF	TGTGCCAGCAGCCCCGGGCAGGGCCGTTCCTACGAGCAGTACTTC
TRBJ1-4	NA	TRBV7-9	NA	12	CATAGSNEKLFF	TGTGCCACCGCTGGGTCTAATGAAAAACTGTTTTTT
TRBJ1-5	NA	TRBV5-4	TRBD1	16	CASSLGGQGGNQPQHF	TGTGCCAGCAGCTTGGGGGGCCAGGGGGGCAATCAGCCCCAGCATTTT
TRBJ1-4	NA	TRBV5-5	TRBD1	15	CASSSTGVQREKLFF	TGTGCCAGCAGCTCGACAGGGGTCCAGAGGGAAAAACTGTTTTTT
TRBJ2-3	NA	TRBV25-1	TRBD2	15	CASSAGTSGADTQYF	TGTGCCAGCAGCGCCGGGACTAGCGGCGCAGATACGCAGTATTTT
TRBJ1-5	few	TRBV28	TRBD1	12	CASRTGVQPQHF	TGTGCCAGCAGGACAGGGGTTCAGCCCCAGCATTTT
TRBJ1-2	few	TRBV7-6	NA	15	CASSLASGRNYGYTF	TGTGCCAGCAGCTTAGCATCGGGGCGGAACTATGGCTACACCTTC
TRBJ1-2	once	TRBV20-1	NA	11	CSASSGFGYTF	TGCAGTGCTAGCTCCGGTTTTGGCTACACCTTC
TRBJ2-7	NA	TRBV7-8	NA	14	CASSLGRRKNEQYF	TGTGCCAGCAGCTTAGGCCGGCGAAAAAACGAGCAGTACTTC
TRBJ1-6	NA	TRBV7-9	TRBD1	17	CASSPFTGDENNSPLHF	TGTGCCAGCAGCCCCTTTACAGGGGATGAGAATAATTCACCCCTCCACTTT
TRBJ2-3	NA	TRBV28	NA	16	CASSPQRTVSTDTQYF	TGTGCCAGCAGCCCCCAAAGGACAGTTAGCACAGATACGCAGTATTTT
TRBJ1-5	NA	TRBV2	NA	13	CASSPGRIQPQHF	TGTGCCAGCAGTCCTGGCAGGATCCAGCCCCAGCATTTT